This entry describes one T cell receptor (beta chain). Its antigen is unknown. The sample belongs to a study of early T cells in non-severe SARS-CoV-2 infection. The overall study: Chains stayed unpaired after sequencing of bulk RNA from unsorted whole blood. Findings and caveats of the study: Lookups in VDJdb leaned toward anti-spike CD8 responses and missed private and CD4 specificities.

Unique molecular identifiers were affixed to single, distinct cDNA molecules. One entry per CDR3 protein, called by TCRdb with MiXCR from the 5' RACE reads. The sample has approximately 69,000 distinct CDR3 sequences; about 11% are singletons. CDR1 is SGDLS and CDR2 is YYNGEE in the germline V gene. V was clipped by 3 bases and J by 12 bases; unmatched bases: 14. CDR3 length: 15 amino acids. The chain couples TRBV9 to TRBJ2-7, with TRBD1 matching over 11 bases. The TCR was taken from an adult who was a healthcare worker with PCR-confirmed SARS-CoV-2 infection or an uninfected control (not recorded which). Sequences were obtained from whole blood. In DNA form, the CDR3 reads TGTGCCAGCAGCGCAACCGGGACAGGGGGGATCCCGCCGTACTTC. This sequence encodes CASSATGTGGIPPYF.